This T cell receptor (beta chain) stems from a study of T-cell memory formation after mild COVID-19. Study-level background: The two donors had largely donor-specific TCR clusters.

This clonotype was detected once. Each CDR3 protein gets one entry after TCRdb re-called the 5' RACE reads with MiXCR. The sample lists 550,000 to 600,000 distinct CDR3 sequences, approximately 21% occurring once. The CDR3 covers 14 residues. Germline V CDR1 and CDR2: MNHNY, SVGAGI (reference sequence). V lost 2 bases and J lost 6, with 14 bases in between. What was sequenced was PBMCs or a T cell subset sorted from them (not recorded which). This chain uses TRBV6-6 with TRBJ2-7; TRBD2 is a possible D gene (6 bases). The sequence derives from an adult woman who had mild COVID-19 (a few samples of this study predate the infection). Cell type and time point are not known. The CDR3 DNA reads TGTGCCAGCAGTTACGGTTTGGGGGGTGGCGAGCAGTACTTC. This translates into CASSYGLGGGEQYF.